A single count supports the clone carrying this T cell receptor beta chain. Trimming took off 4 bases at V and 6 bases at J, with 25 bases between the two ends. Germline loops: CDR1 MDHEN, CDR2 SYDVKM. The CDR3 has 18 residues. The data derive from a study of shared clonotypes between healthy human individuals. Data came from immunoSEQ multiplex PCR; TCRdb stores just in-frame clones and leaves some out. The repertoire includes over 300,000 clones, 87% of them detected once, and 15% to 20% sits in the top ten. The receptor was isolated from a man aged 18 to 29 in good health. The rearrangement links TRBV28 to TRBJ2-1; no definite D call. The specimen was memory CD8+ T cells sorted from blood. Subset defined: CD45RO+ cells pooled with CCR7-negative TemRA cells. CDR3 sequence: CASSYVLITAWSVNEQFF. CDR3 in DNA: TGTGCCAGCAGTTACGTCTTGATAACGGCATGGTCGGTCAATGAGCAGTTCTTC.